In its sample, the clone carrying this T cell receptor (beta chain) was seen a few times. Its target is unknown. V was clipped by 4 bases and J by 5 bases, with 21 bases between them. This CDR3 contains 16 residues. Germline assignment: CDR1 SGDLS and CDR2 YYNGEE. Constant-segment-primed 5'RACE gave TCR alpha and TCR beta cDNA libraries with sample barcodes and UMIs. TCRdb reprocessed the 5' RACE reads via MiXCR and lists one record per CDR3 protein. The sample holds about 150,000 distinct CDR3 sequences, over 10% seen once. This sample is drawn from a study of T-cell memory formation after mild COVID-19. General study points: The study detected some responding clones in pre-infection memory, suggesting cross-reactive memory joined.

V usage is TRBV9 and J usage is TRBJ1-1; D is unresolved. Sequenced material: PBMCs or a T cell subset sorted from them (not recorded which). This receptor was obtained from a man aged 18 to 30 who had mild COVID-19 (a few samples of this study predate the infection). Cell type and time point are not known. CDR3 region: CASSPLQISAATEAFF. CDR3 sequence (DNA): TGTGCCAGCAGCCCCCTTCAAATTTCAGCGGCAACTGAAGCTTTCTTT.